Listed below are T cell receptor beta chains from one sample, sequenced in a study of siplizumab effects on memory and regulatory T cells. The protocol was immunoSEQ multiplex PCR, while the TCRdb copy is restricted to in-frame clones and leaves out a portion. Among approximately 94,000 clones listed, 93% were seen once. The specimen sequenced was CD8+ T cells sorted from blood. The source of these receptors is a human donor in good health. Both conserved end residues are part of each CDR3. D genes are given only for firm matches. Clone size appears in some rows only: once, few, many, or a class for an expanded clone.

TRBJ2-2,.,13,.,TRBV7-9,TGTGCCAGCAATTACAGGAACACCGGGGAGCTGTTTTTT,CASNYRNTGELFF
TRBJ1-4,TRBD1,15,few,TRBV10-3,TGTGCCATCAGTGACCCGGGACAGGGGGGTGAAAAACTGTTTTTT,CAISDPGQGGEKLFF
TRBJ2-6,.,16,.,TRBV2,TGTGCCAGCAGTGAATTTGGGGTTTCAGGGGCCAACGTCCTGACTTTC,CASSEFGVSGANVLTF
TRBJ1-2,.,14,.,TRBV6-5,TGTGCCAGCAGTTACTCGAACCCACAGCATGGCTACACCTTC,CASSYSNPQHGYTF
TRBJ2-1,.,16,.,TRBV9,TGTGCCAGCAGCGCCGGTCGGGGTAGCTCCTACAATGAGCAGTTCTTC,CASSAGRGSSYNEQFF
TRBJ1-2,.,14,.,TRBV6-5,TGTGCCAGCAGTTACTCAGGGGCGAACTATGGCTACACCTTC,CASSYSGANYGYTF
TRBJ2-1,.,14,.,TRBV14,TGTGCCAGCAGCCAGGTAGCAGGGAACAGGGAGCAGTTCTTC,CASSQVAGNREQFF
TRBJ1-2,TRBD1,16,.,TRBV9,TGTGCCAGCAGCCCATTCGGACAGGCCGTCGACTATGGCTACACCTTC,CASSPFGQAVDYGYTF
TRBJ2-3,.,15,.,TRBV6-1,TGTGCCAGCAGTGCTATAGCGGCAAGCACAGATACGCAGTATTTT,CASSAIAASTDTQYF
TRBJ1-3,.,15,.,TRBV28,TGTGCCAGCAGTCCCAGTAGGGGCTCTGGAAACACCATATATTTT,CASSPSRGSGNTIYF
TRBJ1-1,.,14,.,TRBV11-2,TGTGCCAGCAGCTTCCGGGTCGTGAACACTGAAGCTTTCTTT,CASSFRVVNTEAFF
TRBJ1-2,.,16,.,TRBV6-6,TGTGCCAGCAGTTACTCTGACAGCCGATCTAACTATGGCTACACCTTC,CASSYSDSRSNYGYTF
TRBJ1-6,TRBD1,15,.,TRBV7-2,TGTGCCAGCAGCCACGGGACAGCAAATAATTCACCCCTCCACTTT,CASSHGTANNSPLHF
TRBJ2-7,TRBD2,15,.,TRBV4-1,TGCGCCAGCAGCCAAGATTGGGCGGGAGGGTACGAGCAGTACTTC,CASSQDWAGGYEQYF
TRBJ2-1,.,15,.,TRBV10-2,TGCGCCAGCAGTGATTCAGGGAGCTCCTACAATGAGCAGTTCTTC,CASSDSGSSYNEQFF
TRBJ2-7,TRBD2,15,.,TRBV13,TGTGCCAGCAGCTTAGCCCCGCCGGGGGGTTCAGAGCAGTACTTC,CASSLAPPGGSEQYF
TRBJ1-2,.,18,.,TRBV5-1,TGCGCCAGCAGCTTGGCCCCCCTCGGGTTTGAGGGATTCTCTGGCTACACCTTC,CASSLAPLGFEGFSGYTF
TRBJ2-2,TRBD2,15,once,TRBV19,TGTGCCAGTAGTATGGGACTAGGTAGCAGAGGGGAGCTGTTTTTT,CASSMGLGSRGELFF
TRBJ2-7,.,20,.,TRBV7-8,TGTGCCAGCAGCCAAAACTATGAAGGACAGTCGAGGTACCTCTCCTACGAGCAGTACTTC,CASSQNYEGQSRYLSYEQYF
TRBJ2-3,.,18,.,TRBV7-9,TGTGCCAGCAGCTTAAGCGACGACTCGTCCTGGCGGGGAGATACGCAGTATTTT,CASSLSDDSSWRGDTQYF
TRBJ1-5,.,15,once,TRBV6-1,TGTGCCAGCAGTGTGGTGGACGGGAGCAATCAGCCCCAGCATTTT,CASSVVDGSNQPQHF
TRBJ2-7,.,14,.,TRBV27,TGTGCCAGCGCCGGTGAGACTCGAATCTACGAGCAGTACTTC,CASAGETRIYEQYF
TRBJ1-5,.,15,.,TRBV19,TGTGCCAGTAGTACAGGGGTTGGGGTCAATCAGCCCCAGCATTTT,CASSTGVGVNQPQHF
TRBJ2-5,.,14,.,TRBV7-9,TGTGCCAGCAGCTTAGTCCCCAGGGAGGAGACCCAGTACTTC,CASSLVPREETQYF
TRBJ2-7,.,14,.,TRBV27,TGTGCCAGCAGTTTAGGGGGGGCGCTATACGAGCAGTACTTC,CASSLGGALYEQYF
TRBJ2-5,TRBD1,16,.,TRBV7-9,TGTGCCAGCAGCTTTCCCCCCGGGCAGGGGGAAGAGACCCAGTACTTC,CASSFPPGQGEETQYF
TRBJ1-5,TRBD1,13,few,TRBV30,TGTGCCTGGAGCGCGGGACAGAATCAGCCCCAGCATTTT,CAWSAGQNQPQHF
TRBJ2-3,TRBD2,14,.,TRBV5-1,TGCGCCAGCAGGCCGGGCCAGCGGGGAGATACGCAGTATTTT,CASRPGQRGDTQYF
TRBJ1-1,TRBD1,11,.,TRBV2,TGTGCCAGCCGACGGGACAGTGAAGCTTTCTTT,CASRRDSEAFF
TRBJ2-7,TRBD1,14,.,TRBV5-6,TGTGCCAGCAGCCCCGGGACAGGGGCCTACGAGCAGTACTTC,CASSPGTGAYEQYF
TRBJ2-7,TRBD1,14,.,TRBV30,TGTGCCTGGACCGGGACAGGAGAAACCTACGAGCAGTACTTC,CAWTGTGETYEQYF
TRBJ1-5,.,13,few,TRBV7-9,TGTGCCAGCAGCTTATCGGGAAGTCAGCCCCAGCATTTT,CASSLSGSQPQHF